Listed below are T cell receptor beta chains from one sample, sequenced in a study of shared clonotypes between healthy human individuals. Libraries were prepared by immunoSEQ multiplex PCR; TCRdb keeps only in-frame clonotypes and omits some of them. The table has about 2.2 million clones, just over 90% seen once. The sample was naive CD8+ T cells from PBMCs. The origin of the receptors is a man in his late teens or twenties in good health. Some clones in this sample may be carry-over from other donors' samples. CDR3s include the opening cysteine and the closing phenylalanine or tryptophan. A D gene is named only where the DNA matches it firmly. Only some rows state a clone size, as once, few, many or a class for expanded clones.

J: TRBJ1-1
D: -
size: few
V: TRBV28
CDR3: CASSPTRQNTEAFF
DNA: TGTGCCAGCAGCCCGACCCGACAGAACACTGAAGCTTTCTTT

J: TRBJ1-5
D: -
size: -
V: TRBV27
CDR3: CASSLWLDQPQHF
DNA: TGTGCCAGCAGTTTATGGTTGGATCAGCCCCAGCATTTT

J: TRBJ2-1
D: TRBD1
size: -
V: TRBV4-1
CDR3: CASSSLGTEDEQFF
DNA: TGCGCCAGCAGCTCCCTCGGGACAGAAGATGAGCAGTTCTTC

J: TRBJ2-7
D: -
size: -
V: TRBV4-3
CDR3: CASSQGTASSYEQYF
DNA: TGCGCCAGCAGCCAAGGGACCGCTAGCTCCTACGAGCAGTACTTC

J: TRBJ2-2
D: TRBD2
size: -
V: TRBV28
CDR3: CASRPSGNGELFF
DNA: TGTGCCAGCAGACCTAGCGGGAACGGGGAGCTGTTTTTT

J: TRBJ2-1
D: -
size: -
V: TRBV27
CDR3: CASSRSRVNEQFF
DNA: TGTGCCAGCAGCCGATCCAGGGTTAATGAGCAGTTCTTC

J: TRBJ2-1
D: -
size: -
V: TRBV27
CDR3: CASSLIPGGYNEQFF
DNA: TGTGCCAGCAGTTTGATCCCCGGGGGTTACAATGAGCAGTTCTTC

J: TRBJ2-1
D: TRBD2
size: -
V: TRBV7-3
CDR3: CASSLGLAGSFYNEQFF
DNA: TGTGCCAGCAGCCTGGGACTAGCGGGATCTTTTTACAATGAGCAGTTCTTC

J: TRBJ2-3
D: TRBD1
size: -
V: TRBV7-2
CDR3: CASSRQGAGTDTQYF
DNA: TGTGCCAGCAGTCGACAGGGGGCAGGCACAGATACGCAGTATTTT

J: TRBJ2-2
D: -
size: -
V: TRBV28
CDR3: CASRETGNTGELFF
DNA: TGTGCCAGCAGAGAGACAGGGAACACCGGGGAGCTGTTTTTT

J: TRBJ2-1
D: TRBD2
size: -
V: TRBV27
CDR3: CASSLSLAGAYNEQFF
DNA: TGTGCCAGCAGTTTATCACTAGCGGGCGCTTACAATGAGCAGTTCTTC

J: TRBJ2-5
D: -
size: -
V: TRBV10-3
CDR3: CAISAATEETQYF
DNA: TGTGCCATCAGTGCCGCGACCGAGGAGACCCAGTACTTC

J: TRBJ2-7
D: TRBD1
size: -
V: TRBV7-3
CDR3: CARGQGPEKLEQYF
DNA: TGTGCCAGAGGACAGGGGCCGGAAAAACTCGAGCAGTACTTC

J: TRBJ2-1
D: TRBD1
size: -
V: TRBV27
CDR3: CASSLSGQGPGNEQFF
DNA: TGTGCCAGCAGTTTATCGGGACAGGGGCCGGGGAATGAGCAGTTCTTC

J: TRBJ2-7
D: -
size: once
V: TRBV7-9
CDR3: CASSLLSADSYEQYF
DNA: TGTGCCAGCAGCTTATTATCGGCGGACTCCTACGAGCAGTACTTC

J: TRBJ2-2
D: -
size: -
V: TRBV4-2
CDR3: CASSTLTGELFF
DNA: TGTGCCAGCAGCACGCTCACCGGGGAGCTGTTTTTT

J: TRBJ1-2
D: -
size: once
V: TRBV29-1
CDR3: CSVESSANYGYTF
DNA: TGCAGCGTTGAAAGTTCCGCGAACTATGGCTACACCTTC

J: TRBJ1-1
D: -
size: -
V: TRBV6-6
CDR3: CASSPGWTVNTEAFF
DNA: TGTGCCAGCAGTCCAGGGTGGACGGTGAACACTGAAGCTTTCTTT

J: TRBJ2-1
D: -
size: -
V: TRBV7-2
CDR3: CASSPPLAREQFF
DNA: TGTGCCAGCAGTCCCCCCCTAGCACGTGAGCAGTTCTTC

J: TRBJ1-3
D: TRBD1
size: -
V: TRBV4-3
CDR3: CASSQGQGAAGNTIYF
DNA: TGCGCCAGCAGCCAAGGACAGGGGGCGGCTGGAAACACCATATATTTT

J: TRBJ1-2
D: -
size: -
V: TRBV29-1
CDR3: CSVPPPGYTF
DNA: TGCAGCGTTCCCCCCCCTGGCTACACCTTC

J: TRBJ1-3
D: -
size: -
V: TRBV15
CDR3: CATSFSGNTIYF
DNA: TGTGCCACCAGCTTCTCTGGAAACACCATATATTTT

J: TRBJ2-1
D: -
size: -
V: TRBV7-9
CDR3: CASSLASLNEQFF
DNA: TGTGCCAGCAGCTTAGCGTCTCTCAATGAGCAGTTCTTC

J: TRBJ2-7
D: -
size: once
V: TRBV21-1
CDR3: CASPGNHYEQYF
DNA: TGTGCCTCGCCCGGGAATCATTACGAGCAGTACTTC

J: TRBJ1-2
D: -
size: -
V: TRBV9
CDR3: CASSVASGGYTF
DNA: TGTGCCAGCAGCGTAGCTTCCGGGGGCTACACCTTC

J: TRBJ1-5
D: TRBD1
size: -
V: TRBV4-3
CDR3: CASSQDWGDRNNQPQHF
DNA: TGCGCCAGCAGCCAAGATTGGGGGGACAGGAACAATCAGCCCCAGCATTTT

J: TRBJ1-4
D: TRBD1
size: -
V: TRBV6-5
CDR3: CASRGTVVNEKLFF
DNA: TGTGCCAGCAGAGGGACAGTCGTAAATGAAAAACTGTTTTTT

J: TRBJ1-5
D: -
size: -
V: TRBV19
CDR3: CASTTGLGAAQHF
DNA: TGTGCCAGTACCACAGGGCTTGGAGCAGCCCAGCATTTT

J: TRBJ2-5
D: -
size: -
V: TRBV21-1
CDR3: CASSTFPFDSQETQYF
DNA: TGTGCCAGCAGCACCTTTCCTTTCGACAGCCAAGAGACCCAGTACTTC

J: TRBJ2-5
D: -
size: -
V: TRBV2
CDR3: CANWGVGTPQETQYF
DNA: TGTGCCAATTGGGGGGTTGGTACACCCCAAGAGACCCAGTACTTC

J: TRBJ2-7
D: -
size: -
V: TRBV7-6
CDR3: CASSHTPGTRGGEQYF
DNA: TGTGCCAGCAGCCACACACCCGGGACTCGAGGTGGCGAGCAGTACTTC

J: TRBJ1-2
D: -
size: -
V: TRBV27
CDR3: CASSLSGYYGYTF
DNA: TGTGCCAGCAGTTTATCGGGCTACTATGGCTACACCTTC

J: TRBJ2-2
D: -
size: -
V: TRBV25-1
CDR3: CASSEYGERDNTGELFF
DNA: TGTGCCAGCAGTGAATATGGAGAGAGGGACAACACCGGGGAGCTGTTTTTT

J: TRBJ2-3
D: TRBD1
size: -
V: TRBV7-9
CDR3: CASGQGADTQYF
DNA: TGTGCCAGCGGGCAGGGGGCAGATACGCAGTATTTT

J: TRBJ2-6
D: -
size: -
V: TRBV19
CDR3: CASTPRGANVLTF
DNA: TGTGCCAGTACCCCGCGCGGCGCCAACGTCCTGACTTTC

J: TRBJ2-3
D: -
size: -
V: TRBV7-9
CDR3: CASSGPDLLTDTQYF
DNA: TGTGCCAGCAGCGGACCGGACCTACTCACAGATACGCAGTATTTT

J: TRBJ1-3
D: -
size: -
V: TRBV5-8
CDR3: CASSPSVGDTESTSGNTIYF
DNA: TGTGCCAGCAGCCCCAGCGTCGGGGACACCGAATCAACCTCTGGAAACACCATATATTTT

J: TRBJ2-1
D: -
size: -
V: TRBV28
CDR3: CASSLRTGGPNEQFF
DNA: TGTGCCAGCAGCTTACGTACCGGAGGTCCCAATGAGCAGTTCTTC

J: TRBJ2-5
D: -
size: -
V: TRBV6-6
CDR3: CASSTYNQGETQYF
DNA: TGTGCCAGCAGTACTTATAACCAAGGGGAGACCCAGTACTTC

J: TRBJ1-4
D: -
size: -
V: TRBV28
CDR3: CASSLWRQANEKLFF
DNA: TGTGCCAGCAGTTTATGGCGACAGGCTAATGAAAAACTGTTTTTT

J: TRBJ2-4
D: -
size: -
V: TRBV29-1
CDR3: CSVQTGTYFSKNIQYF
DNA: TGCAGCGTTCAGACCGGGACCTACTTTTCCAAAAACATTCAGTACTTC

J: TRBJ2-2
D: -
size: -
V: TRBV27
CDR3: CASRPLLGASGELFF
DNA: TGTGCCAGCAGGCCCCTCCTGGGCGCTTCCGGGGAGCTGTTTTTT

J: TRBJ1-1
D: -
size: -
V: TRBV5-5
CDR3: CASSWGLGYNTEAFF
DNA: TGTGCCAGCAGTTGGGGGCTGGGGTATAACACTGAAGCTTTCTTT

J: TRBJ2-7
D: -
size: -
V: TRBV4-1
CDR3: CASSQVWFDEQYF
DNA: TGCGCCAGCAGCCAAGTTTGGTTCGACGAGCAGTACTTC

J: TRBJ1-1
D: -
size: few
V: TRBV7-9
CDR3: CASSSSQGTEAFF
DNA: TGTGCCAGCAGCTCCTCACAGGGAACCGAAGCTTTCTTT

J: TRBJ2-5
D: -
size: -
V: TRBV21-1
CDR3: CASLGRDRGGETQYF
DNA: TGTGCCAGCCTAGGGAGGGACAGGGGAGGAGAGACCCAGTACTTC

J: TRBJ1-2
D: TRBD1
size: -
V: TRBV28
CDR3: CASSLRQGWYGYTF
DNA: TGTGCCAGCAGTTTACGACAGGGGTGGTATGGCTACACCTTC

J: TRBJ1-1
D: -
size: once
V: TRBV10-1
CDR3: CASRDGAGTEAFF
DNA: TGCGCCAGCAGGGATGGGGCAGGCACTGAAGCTTTCTTT

J: TRBJ2-2
D: -
size: -
V: TRBV10-3
CDR3: CAISDRSNTGELFF
DNA: TGTGCCATCAGCGACCGTTCGAACACCGGGGAGCTGTTTTTT